The entry below describes one T cell receptor (beta chain). A much larger clone differs by one base, so this may be a read error. The data belong to a study of CD8 T cells in ankylosing spondylitis. MiXCR, run by TCRdb on the 5' RACE reads, gives a single entry per CDR3 protein. The sample has more than 250,000 distinct CDR3 sequences, roughly 12% seen once. Germline CDR1 and CDR2: DFQATT and SNEGSKA (reference sequence). This CDR3 comprises 11 residues. The gene calls are TRBV20-1 and TRBJ1-2; possible D gene TRBD1, 6 bases. Sequencing was performed on blood, either unsorted or a sorted T cell fraction (not recorded which). This receptor was identified in a female donor with ankylosing spondylitis or in good health (not recorded which). Here the CDR3 reads CSASRGGGYIF. The CDR3 coding sequence is TGCAGTGCTAGTAGGGGGGGTGGCTACATCTTC.